This TCR beta chain is from a study of blood T cell repertoires in COVID-19. Across the study: Acute and convalescent COVID-19 samples came from the United States, Italy and Spain. T cells, B-cell-depleted T cells, or PBMCs supplied cDNA or gDNA.

In the source study's methods: Reference gene primer amplification in the assay estimated nucleated cell counts. The assay was immunoSEQ multiplex PCR, and TCRdb's table has in-frame clones only and misses some. The V and J calls and clone size are taken from that table; D and trimming were inferred from the DNA. There are 55,000 to 80,000 clones in the sample; 65% to 85% occur only once, and just over 20% lies in the top ten. Trimming pared 4 bases from V and 3 bases from J, leaving 17 bases between. Germline assignment: CDR1 LNHDA and CDR2 SQIVND (reference sequence). CDR3 length: 16 amino acids. The sample comprised peripheral blood. This TCR derives from a woman older than 75 with active or convalescent COVID-19. This chain uses TRBV19 with TRBJ2-3; maybe TRBD1 (6 bases). CDR3 in amino acids: CASSTSDRRRTDTQYF. The CDR3 nucleotides are TGTGCCAGTAGTACCTCTGACAGGCGGAGAACAGATACGCAGTATTTT.